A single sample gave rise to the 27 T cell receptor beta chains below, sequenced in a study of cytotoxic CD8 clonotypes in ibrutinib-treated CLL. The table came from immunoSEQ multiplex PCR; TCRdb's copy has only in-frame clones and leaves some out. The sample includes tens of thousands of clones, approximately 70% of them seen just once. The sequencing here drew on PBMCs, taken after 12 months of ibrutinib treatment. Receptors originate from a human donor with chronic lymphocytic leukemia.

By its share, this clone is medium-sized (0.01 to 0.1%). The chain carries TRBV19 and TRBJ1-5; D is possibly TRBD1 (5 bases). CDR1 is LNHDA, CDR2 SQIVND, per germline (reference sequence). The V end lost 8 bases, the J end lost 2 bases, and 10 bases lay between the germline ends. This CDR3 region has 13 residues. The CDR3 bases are TGTGCCAGTCAGGAAGGGGGCAATCAGCCCCAGCATTTT. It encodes CASQEGGNQPQHF.

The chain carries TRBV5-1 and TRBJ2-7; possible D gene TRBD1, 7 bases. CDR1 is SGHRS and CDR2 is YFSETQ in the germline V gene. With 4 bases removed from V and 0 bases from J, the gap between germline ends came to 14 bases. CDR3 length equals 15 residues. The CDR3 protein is CASSPGDSRSYEQYF. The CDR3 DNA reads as TGCGCCAGCAGCCCGGGGGACAGTCGCTCCTACGAGCAGTACTTC. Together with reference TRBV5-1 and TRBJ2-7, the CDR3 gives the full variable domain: KAGVTQTPRYLIKTRGQQVTLSCSPISGHRSVSWYQQTPGQGLQFLFEYFSETQRNKGNFPGRFSGRQFSNSRSEMNVSTLELGDSALYLCASSPGDSRSYEQYFGPGTRLTVT.

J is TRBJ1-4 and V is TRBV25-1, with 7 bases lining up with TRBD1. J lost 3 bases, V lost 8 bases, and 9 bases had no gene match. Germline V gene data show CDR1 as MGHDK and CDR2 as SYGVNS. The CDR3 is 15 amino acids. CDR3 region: CASEQGGSANEKLFF. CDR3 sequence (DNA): TGTGCCAGCGAACAAGGGGGCTCAGCTAATGAAAAACTGTTTTTT.

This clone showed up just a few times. The CDR3 reads CAISGQGAGEAFF. The CDR3 DNA sequence: TGTGCCATCAGTGGACAGGGGGCAGGTGAAGCTTTCTTT. V and J are TRBV10-3 and TRBJ1-1; 10 bases map to TRBD1. The CDR3 length is 13 residues. Germline V gene lookup returns CDR1 ENHRY and CDR2 SYGVKD. The V gene end was trimmed by 4 bases and the J gene end by 7 bases; junction bases not matched to a gene: 3.

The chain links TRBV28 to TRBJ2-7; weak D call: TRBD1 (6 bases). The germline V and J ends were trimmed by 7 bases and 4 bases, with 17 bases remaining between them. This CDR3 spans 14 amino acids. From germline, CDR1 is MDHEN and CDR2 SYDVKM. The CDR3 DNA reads TGTGCCAGCACCCTGGGGGCACGGGCGTACGAGCAGTACTTC. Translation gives CASTLGARAYEQYF.

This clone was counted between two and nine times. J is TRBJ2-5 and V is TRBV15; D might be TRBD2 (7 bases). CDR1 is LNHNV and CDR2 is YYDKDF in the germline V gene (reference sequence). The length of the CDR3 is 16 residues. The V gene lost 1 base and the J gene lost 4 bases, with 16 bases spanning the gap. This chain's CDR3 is CATSRAHKGGGETQYF. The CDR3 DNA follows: TGTGCCACCAGCAGAGCCCACAAAGGGGGGGGAGAGACCCAGTACTTC.

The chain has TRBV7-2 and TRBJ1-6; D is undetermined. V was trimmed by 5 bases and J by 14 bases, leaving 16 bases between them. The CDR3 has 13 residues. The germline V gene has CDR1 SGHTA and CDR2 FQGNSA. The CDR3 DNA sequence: TGTGCCAGCAGCAAGTATCCCCTCGGGACCCTCCACTTT. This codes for CASSKYPLGTLHF.

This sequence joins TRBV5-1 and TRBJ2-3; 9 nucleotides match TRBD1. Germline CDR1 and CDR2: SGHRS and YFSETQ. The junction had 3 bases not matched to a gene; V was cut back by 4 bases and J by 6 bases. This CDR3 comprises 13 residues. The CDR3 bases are TGCGCCAGCAGCCTCGGACAGGGGGATACGCAGTATTTT. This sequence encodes CASSLGQGDTQYF. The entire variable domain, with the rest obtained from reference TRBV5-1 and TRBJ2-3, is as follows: KAGVTQTPRYLIKTRGQQVTLSCSPISGHRSVSWYQQTPGQGLQFLFEYFSETQRNKGNFPGRFSGRQFSNSRSEMNVSTLELGDSALYLCASSLGQGDTQYFGPGTRLTVL.

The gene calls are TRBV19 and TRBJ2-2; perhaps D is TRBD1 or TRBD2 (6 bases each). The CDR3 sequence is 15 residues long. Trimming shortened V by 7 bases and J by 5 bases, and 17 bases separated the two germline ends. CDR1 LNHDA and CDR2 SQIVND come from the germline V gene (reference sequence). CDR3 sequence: CASKDPGEETGELFF. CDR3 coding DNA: TGTGCCAGTAAAGATCCAGGGGAGGAAACCGGGGAGCTGTTTTTT.

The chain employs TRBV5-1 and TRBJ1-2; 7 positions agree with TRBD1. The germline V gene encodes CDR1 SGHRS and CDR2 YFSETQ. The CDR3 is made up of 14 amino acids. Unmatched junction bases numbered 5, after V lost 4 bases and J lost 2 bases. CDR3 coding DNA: TGCGCCAGCAGCATAACAGGGGTAAACTATGGCTACACCTTC. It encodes CASSITGVNYGYTF.

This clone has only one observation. The CDR3 loop is CASSFLTGPNIQYF. As DNA, the CDR3 is TGTGCCAGCAGCTTTCTGACAGGGCCAAACATTCAGTACTTC. The chain recombines TRBV7-9 with TRBJ2-4; TRBD1 matches 7 bases. The CDR3 loop spans 14 amino acids. Germline V gene data show CDR1 as SEHNR and CDR2 as FQNEAQ (reference sequence). J was trimmed by 6 bases and V by 3 bases; bases with no gene match: 5. Together with reference TRBV7-9 and TRBJ2-4, the CDR3 gives the full variable domain: DTGVSQNPRHKITKRGQNVTFRCDPISEHNRLYWYRQTLGQGPEFLTYFQNEAQLEKSRLLSDRFSAERPKGSFSTLEIQRTEQGDSAMYLCASSFLTGPNIQYFGAGTRLSVL.

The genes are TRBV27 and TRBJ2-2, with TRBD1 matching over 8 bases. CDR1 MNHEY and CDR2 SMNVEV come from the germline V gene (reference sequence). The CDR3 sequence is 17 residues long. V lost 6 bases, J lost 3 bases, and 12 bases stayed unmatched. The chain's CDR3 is CASRRPRGQGYTGELFF. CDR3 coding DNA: TGTGCCAGCAGGCGCCCCAGGGGGCAGGGGTACACCGGGGAGCTGTTTTTT.

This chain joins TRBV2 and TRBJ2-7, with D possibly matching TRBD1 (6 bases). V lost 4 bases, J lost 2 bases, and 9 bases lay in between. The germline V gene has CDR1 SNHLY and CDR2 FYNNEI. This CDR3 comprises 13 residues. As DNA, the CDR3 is TGTGCCAGCAGTGTTCAGGGGACCTACGAGCAGTACTTC. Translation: CASSVQGTYEQYF.

The CDR3 nucleotides read TGTGCCAGCAGCTTGGGACAGGGGGCGGTCTATGGCTACACCTTC. Translated: CASSLGQGAVYGYTF. The gene calls are TRBV5-6 and TRBJ1-2, with TRBD1 matching over 10 bases. The CDR3 has 15 amino acids. Trimming took 0 bases from V and 4 from J; bases not matched to a gene: 3. Germline CDR1 is SGHDT and CDR2 is YYEEEE.

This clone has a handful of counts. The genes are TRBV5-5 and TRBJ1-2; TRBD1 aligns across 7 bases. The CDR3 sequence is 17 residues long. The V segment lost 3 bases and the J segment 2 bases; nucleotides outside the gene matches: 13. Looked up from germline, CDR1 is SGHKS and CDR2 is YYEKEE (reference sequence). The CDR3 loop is CASSSRPPGTVNYGYTF. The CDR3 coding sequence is TGTGCCAGCAGCTCGCGTCCACCCGGGACAGTCAACTATGGCTACACCTTC.

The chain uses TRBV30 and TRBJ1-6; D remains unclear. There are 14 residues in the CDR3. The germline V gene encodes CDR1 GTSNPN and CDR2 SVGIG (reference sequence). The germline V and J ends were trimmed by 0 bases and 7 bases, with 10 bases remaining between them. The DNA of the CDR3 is TGTGCCTGGAGTGTCTTTGGGGAAAATTCACCCCTCCACTTT. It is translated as CAWSVFGENSPLHF.

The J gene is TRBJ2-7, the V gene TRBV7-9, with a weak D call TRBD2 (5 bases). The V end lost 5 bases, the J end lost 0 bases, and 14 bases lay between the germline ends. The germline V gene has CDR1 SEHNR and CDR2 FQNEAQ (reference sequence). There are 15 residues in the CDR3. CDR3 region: CASSKSAVSSYEQYF. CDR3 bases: TGTGCCAGCAGCAAATCAGCGGTTAGCTCCTACGAGCAGTACTTC.

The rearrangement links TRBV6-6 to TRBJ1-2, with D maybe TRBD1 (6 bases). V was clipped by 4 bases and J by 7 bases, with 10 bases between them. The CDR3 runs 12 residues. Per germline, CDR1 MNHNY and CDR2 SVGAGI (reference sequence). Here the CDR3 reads CASSSGTFGYTF. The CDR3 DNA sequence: TGTGCCAGCAGTTCCGGGACATTTGGCTACACCTTC.

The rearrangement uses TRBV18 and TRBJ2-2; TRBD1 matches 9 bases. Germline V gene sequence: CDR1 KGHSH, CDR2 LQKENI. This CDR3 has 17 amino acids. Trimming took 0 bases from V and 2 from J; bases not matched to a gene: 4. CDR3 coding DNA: TGTGCCAGCTCACCACCGAAGGGACAGGGAAACACCGGGGAGCTGTTTTTT. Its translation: CASSPPKGQGNTGELFF.

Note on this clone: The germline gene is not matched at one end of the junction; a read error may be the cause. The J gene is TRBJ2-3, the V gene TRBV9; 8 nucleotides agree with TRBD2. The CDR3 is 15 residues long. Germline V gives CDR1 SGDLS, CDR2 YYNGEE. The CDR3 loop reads CANSETSGYTDTQYF. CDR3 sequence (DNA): TGTGCCAACAGCGAAACTAGCGGCTACACAGATACGCAGTATTTT. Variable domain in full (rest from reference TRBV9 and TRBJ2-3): DSGVTQTPKHLITATGQRVTLRCSPRSGDLSVYWYQQSLDQGLQFLIQYYNGEERAKGNILERFSAQQFPDLHSELNLSSLELGDSALYFCANSETSGYTDTQYFGPGTRLTVL.

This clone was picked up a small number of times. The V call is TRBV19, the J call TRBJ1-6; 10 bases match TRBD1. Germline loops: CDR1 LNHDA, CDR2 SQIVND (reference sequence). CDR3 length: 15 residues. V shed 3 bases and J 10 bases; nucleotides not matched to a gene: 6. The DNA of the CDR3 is TGTGCCAGTAGTATCAGCGGGACAGGGGCCTCACCCCTCCACTTT. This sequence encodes CASSISGTGASPLHF.

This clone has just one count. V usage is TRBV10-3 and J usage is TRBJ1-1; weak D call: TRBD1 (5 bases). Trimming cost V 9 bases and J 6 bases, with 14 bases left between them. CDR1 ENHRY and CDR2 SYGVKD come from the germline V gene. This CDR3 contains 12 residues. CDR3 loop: CAISGPGAEAFF. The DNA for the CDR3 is TGTGCCATTTCAGGGCCTGGAGCTGAAGCTTTCTTT.

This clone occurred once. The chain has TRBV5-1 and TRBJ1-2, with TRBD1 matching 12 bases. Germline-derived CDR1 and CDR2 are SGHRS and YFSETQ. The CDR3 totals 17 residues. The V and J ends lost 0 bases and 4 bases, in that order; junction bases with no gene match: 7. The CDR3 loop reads CASSLGSGTGGGYGYTF. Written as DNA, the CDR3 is TGCGCCAGCAGCTTGGGTTCTGGGACAGGGGGCGGCTATGGCTACACCTTC.

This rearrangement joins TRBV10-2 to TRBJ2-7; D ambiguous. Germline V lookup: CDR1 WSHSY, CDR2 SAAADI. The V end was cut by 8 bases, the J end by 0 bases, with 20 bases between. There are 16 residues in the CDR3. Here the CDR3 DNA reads TGCGCCAGCTCAAGCTGGAAGACAAATCTCTCCTACGAGCAGTACTTC. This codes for CASSSWKTNLSYEQYF.

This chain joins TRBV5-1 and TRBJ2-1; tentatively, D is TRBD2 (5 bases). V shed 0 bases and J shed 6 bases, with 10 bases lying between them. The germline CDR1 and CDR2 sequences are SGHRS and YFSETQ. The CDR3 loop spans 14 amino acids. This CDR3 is CASSLEGVPNEQFF. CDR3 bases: TGCGCCAGCAGCTTGGAGGGAGTCCCCAATGAGCAGTTCTTC.

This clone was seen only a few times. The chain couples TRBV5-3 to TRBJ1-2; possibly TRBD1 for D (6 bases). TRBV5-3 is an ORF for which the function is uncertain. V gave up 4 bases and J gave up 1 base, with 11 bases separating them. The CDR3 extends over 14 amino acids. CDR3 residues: CARSTQGLNYGYTF. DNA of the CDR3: TGTGCCAGAAGCACACAGGGACTTAACTATGGCTACACCTTC.

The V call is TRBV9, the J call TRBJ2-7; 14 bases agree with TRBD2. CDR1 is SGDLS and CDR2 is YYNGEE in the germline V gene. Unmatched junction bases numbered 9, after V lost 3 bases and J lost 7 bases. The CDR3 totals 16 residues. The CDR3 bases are TGTGCCAGCAGCGCCCGACTAGCGGGGGGGCCAAGTGAGCAGTACTTC. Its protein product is CASSARLAGGPSEQYF.